This record covers a single T cell receptor (beta chain). Its antigen remains unidentified. This sample stems from a study of OX40 agonist ivuxolimab in advanced cancers. Study at large: The treatment was a fully human IgG2 OX40 agonist, ivuxolimab. The dose of intravenous ivuxolimab that patients received every 2 weeks ranged from 0.01 to 10 mg/kg.

Germline V CDR1 and CDR2: GTSNPN, SVGIG (reference sequence). Losses at the gene ends were 3 bases for V and 3 bases for J; bases not matched to a gene: 3. This CDR3 region has 13 residues. Study-wide results and limits: Some nonresponders likewise displayed low normalized T-cell clonal expansion.

Produced via immunoSEQ multiplex PCR; TCRdb's table is partial and in-frame only. The sample carries about 130,000 clones, less than 95% recorded once. The sequencing here drew on CD4+ or CD8+ T cells sorted from blood, taken in a trial of the OX40 agonist ivuxolimab. The chain combines TRBV30 with TRBJ2-7; the match to TRBD2 covers 9 bases. This sequence was found in an adult with an advanced solid tumor such as melanoma, head and neck, liver or kidney cancer. CDR3 coding DNA: TGTGCCTGGAGCCGACTAGCGGACTACGAGCAGTACTTC. This encodes CAWSRLADYEQYF.